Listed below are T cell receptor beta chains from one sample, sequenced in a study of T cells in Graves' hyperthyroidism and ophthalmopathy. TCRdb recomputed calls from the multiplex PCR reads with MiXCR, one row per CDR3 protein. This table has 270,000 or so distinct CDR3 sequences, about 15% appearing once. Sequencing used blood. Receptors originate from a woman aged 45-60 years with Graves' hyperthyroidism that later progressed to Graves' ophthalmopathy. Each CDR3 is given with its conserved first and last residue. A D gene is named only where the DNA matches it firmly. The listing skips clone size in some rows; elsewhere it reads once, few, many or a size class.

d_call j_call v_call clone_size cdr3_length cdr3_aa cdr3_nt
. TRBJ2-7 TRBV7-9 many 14 CASSQNRDLYEQYF TGTGCCAGCAGCCAAAATCGGGACCTCTACGAGCAGTACTTC
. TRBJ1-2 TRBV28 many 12 CASSPRNYGYTF TGTGCCAGCAGCCCGAGGAACTATGGCTACACCTTC
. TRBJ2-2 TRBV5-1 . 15 CASSLGADNTGELFF TGCGCCAGCAGCTTGGGGGCGGATAACACCGGGGAGCTGTTTTTT
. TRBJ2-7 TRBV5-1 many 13 CASSHKQNYEQYF TGCGCCAGCAGTCATAAACAGAACTACGAGCAGTACTTC
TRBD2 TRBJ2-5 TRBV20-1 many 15 CSGGGGTSGQETQYF TGCAGTGGGGGTGGAGGGACTAGCGGGCAAGAGACCCAGTACTTC
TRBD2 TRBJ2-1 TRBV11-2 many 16 CASRTIRGSSYNEQFF TGTGCCAGCAGAACTATACGCGGGAGCTCCTACAATGAGCAGTTCTTC
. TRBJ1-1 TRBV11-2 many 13 CASSLDPSWEAFF TGTGCCAGCAGCTTAGATCCCTCCTGGGAAGCTTTCTTT
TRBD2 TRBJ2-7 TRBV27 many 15 CASSPQLAGVNEQYF TGTGCCAGCAGTCCCCAACTAGCGGGAGTGAACGAGCAGTACTTC
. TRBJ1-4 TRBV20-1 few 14 CSASREGFNEKLFF TGCAGTGCCAGTCGGGAGGGTTTTAATGAAAAACTGTTTTTT
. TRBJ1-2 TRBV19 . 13 CASKLAGEDGYTF TGTGCCAGTAAGTTAGCAGGGGAGGACGGCTACACCTTC
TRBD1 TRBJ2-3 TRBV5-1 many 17 CASSLEGTGTSTDTQYF TGCGCCAGCAGCTTGGAGGGGACAGGGACTAGCACAGATACGCAGTATTTT
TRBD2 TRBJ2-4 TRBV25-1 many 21 CASSEPLDSGRMKPAKNIQYF TGTGCCAGCAGTGAACCCCTCGATAGCGGGAGAATGAAACCGGCCAAAAACATTCAGTACTTC
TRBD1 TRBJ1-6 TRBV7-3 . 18 CASSAAAPGQGLMGPLHF TGTGCCAGCAGCGCCGCCGCACCGGGACAGGGCCTCATGGGACCCCTCCACTTT
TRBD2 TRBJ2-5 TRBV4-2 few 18 CASSQPLSSGRRAETQYF TGTGCCAGCAGCCAGCCCCTGAGTAGCGGGAGAAGAGCGGAGACCCAGTACTTC
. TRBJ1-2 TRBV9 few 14 CASSSGTDNYGYTF TGTGCCAGCAGCTCCGGGACGGACAACTATGGCTACACCTTC
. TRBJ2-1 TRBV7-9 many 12 CASSRRFDEQFF TGTGCCAGCAGCCGCCGGTTCGATGAGCAGTTCTTC
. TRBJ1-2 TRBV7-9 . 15 CAGSPRGPSNYGYTF TGTGCCGGCAGCCCACGGGGCCCTTCTAACTATGGCTACACCTTC
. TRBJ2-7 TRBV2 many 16 CASSDPGGIPSYEQYF TGTGCCAGCAGTGACCCTGGGGGTATCCCCTCCTACGAGCAGTACTTC
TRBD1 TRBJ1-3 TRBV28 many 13 CASTGTGGDTIYF TGTGCCAGCACTGGGACAGGGGGCGACACCATATATTTT
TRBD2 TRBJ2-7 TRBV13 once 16 CASSLSGDTSSYEQYF TGTGCCAGCAGCTTGAGCGGGGATACTAGCTCCTACGAGCAGTACTTC